The TCR beta chain described here comes from a study of cytomegalovirus exposure and HLA in healthy donors. Points from the study as a whole: Available immune exposure information was restricted to CMV serostatus only.

PCR employed 60 Vbeta and 13 Jbeta primers. Assay: immunoSEQ multiplex PCR; the TCRdb copy retains only in-frame clones and omits some. The sample lists 150,000 or so clones, less than 65% occurring once. Turning to this clone: Its target is unknown.

The CDR3 runs 14 residues. V shed 5 bases, J shed 5 bases, and the junction held 3 bases outside the gene matches. CDR1 is ENHRY and CDR2 is SYGVKD in the germline V gene. The chain joins TRBV10-3 to TRBJ1-4, with TRBD1 matching over 9 bases. The sample comprised PBMCs. The clonotype was recovered from a woman in her 30s in good health and CMV-seropositive. The CDR3 nucleotides read TGTGCCATCAGTCGGGACAGGGAAAATGAAAAACTGTTTTTT. This encodes CAISRDRENEKLFF.